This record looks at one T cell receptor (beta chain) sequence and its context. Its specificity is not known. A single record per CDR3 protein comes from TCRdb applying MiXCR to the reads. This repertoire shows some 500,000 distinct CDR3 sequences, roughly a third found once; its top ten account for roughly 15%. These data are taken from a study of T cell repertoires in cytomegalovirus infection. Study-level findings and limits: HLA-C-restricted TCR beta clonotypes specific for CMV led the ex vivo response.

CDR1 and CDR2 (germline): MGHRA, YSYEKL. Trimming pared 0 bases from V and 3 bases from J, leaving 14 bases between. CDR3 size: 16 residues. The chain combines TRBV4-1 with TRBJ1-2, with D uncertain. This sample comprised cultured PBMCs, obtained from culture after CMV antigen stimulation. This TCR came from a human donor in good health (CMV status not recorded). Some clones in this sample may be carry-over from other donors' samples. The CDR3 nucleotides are TGCGCCAGCAGCCAAGACGGGTTGGCCGGGGACTATGGCTACACCTTC. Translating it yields CASSQDGLAGDYGYTF.